Following are 5 T cell receptor beta chains from one sample sequenced in a study of regulatory T cells in long-lasting Graves disease. Time point: persistent/refractory GD, antithyroid drugs over 5 years with positive TRAb. The TCR library was made from RNA extracted from PBMCs. Library construction for TCR beta used iRepertoire HTBI primers and Arm-PCR of CDR3 regions. One entry per CDR3 protein, called by TCRdb with MiXCR from the multiplex PCR reads. Here the sample spans 450,000 or so distinct CDR3 sequences, 22% being singletons. Specimen: peripheral blood mononuclear cells (PBMCs), collected when the disease was refractory, from a patient treated with antithyroid drugs. The receptors originated from a female donor with Graves disease.

This chain uses TRBV3-1 with TRBJ2-1; 11 bases map to TRBD2. J was trimmed by 9 bases and V by 4 bases; bases with no gene match: 5. The CDR3 spans 14 residues. Germline lookup yields CDR1 LGHDT and CDR2 YNNKEL (reference sequence). CDR3: CASSPTGLAVEQFF. The CDR3 DNA follows: TGTGCCAGCAGCCCTACGGGACTAGCGGTTGAGCAGTTCTTC.

This clonotype showed up many times. This sequence joins TRBV27 and TRBJ1-4, with D possibly TRBD1 on 5 matching bases. V was cut by 2 bases and J by 5 bases, with 12 bases left in between. This CDR3 has 15 amino acids. Germline V CDR1 and CDR2: MNHEY, SMNVEV (reference sequence). CDR3 loop: CASSLGDDGNEKLFF. DNA of the CDR3: TGTGCCAGCAGTTTAGGGGACGACGGAAATGAAAAACTGTTTTTT.

Regarding this clonotype: A much larger clone sits a single nucleotide away, making a read error possible. The final CDR3 position lacks the conserved phenylalanine or tryptophan, pointing to a likely read error. The chain combines TRBV6-1 with TRBJ1-6, with TRBD1 identical over 8 bases. Germline V gives CDR1 MNHNS, CDR2 SASEGT. Germline trimming cut 7 bases from V and 5 bases from J; bases unmatched to any gene: 4. The CDR3 loop spans 14 amino acids. DNA of the CDR3: TGTGCCAGCACCACAGGGGGTAATAATTCACCCCTCCACCTT. Translation gives CASTTGGNNSPLHL.

This clonotype turned up a few times. The rearrangement uses TRBV20-1 and TRBJ1-3, with D possibly TRBD1 on 6 matching bases. Germline-derived CDR1 and CDR2 are DFQATT and SNEGSKA (reference sequence). Trimming left V 3 bases short and J 4 bases short, with 13 bases between. The CDR3 is 14 residues long. The CDR3 loop is CSASPGGLGNTIYF. CDR3 coding DNA: TGCAGTGCTAGCCCGGGGGGCCTAGGAAACACCATATATTTT.

For this clonotype: A much larger clone differs from this one at a single base, so this may be a read error. The chain combines TRBV7-2 with TRBJ2-7, with D unclear. The CDR3 length is 13 residues. The V gene's germline CDR1 is SGHTA and CDR2 FQGNSA. V lost 3 bases and J lost 0, with 6 bases in between. CDR3 protein: CASSFGHSYEQYF. The CDR3 DNA follows: TGTGCCAGCAGCTTCGGTCACTCCTACGAGCAGTACTTC.